This TCR beta chain is drawn from a study of response to subunit inactivated influenza vaccine (dated by TCRdb to the late 2010s). Context from the whole study: Deep quantitative T cell receptor repertoire profiling was used in the study to track responses to a trivalent subunit inactivated influenza vaccine. The paper's findings and limits, for the study overall: According to the authors, only a limited number of new T cells may be recruited by each seasonal influenza vaccination.

This clonotype was counted once. The antigen it binds to is not known. One base away there is no much larger clone; base qualities are not given. A lone read gives weak evidence. Preparation of the library involved RT-PCR. The sequencer was an Illumina HiSeq 2500. TCRdb trimmed public reads at Q25 via fastp, called clones via MiXCR and kept in-frame beta chains. Identical CDR3 proteins give one entry, which carries the most common genes and DNA. This sample holds over 800,000 distinct CDR3 sequences; around 20% were observed only once. Roughly 10% of the sample is taken by the ten largest. V and J are truncated by 2 bases and 0 bases respectively, leaving an intervening sequence of 11 bases. CDR1 and CDR2 are read off the germline V gene (reference sequence) as DFQATT and SNEGSKA. The CDR3 measures 16 amino acids from cysteine to phenylalanine. Solely the CDR3 DNA is kept, with 48 bases framed from the first base.

The V and J genes are TRBV20-1 and TRBJ1-6; confidence is insufficient to name the D gene. Sample: PBMCs from blood, taken roughly 5 days after vaccination. The receptor was derived from a man aged 50 to 60 who received an inactivated influenza vaccine. Donor details come from another sample of the same person, matched by shared clones. The CDR3 amino acid sequence is: CSARMGTSSYNSPLHF. The sequenced DNA is TGCAGTGCTAGAATGGGCACGAGCTCCTATAATTCACCCCTCCACTTT.